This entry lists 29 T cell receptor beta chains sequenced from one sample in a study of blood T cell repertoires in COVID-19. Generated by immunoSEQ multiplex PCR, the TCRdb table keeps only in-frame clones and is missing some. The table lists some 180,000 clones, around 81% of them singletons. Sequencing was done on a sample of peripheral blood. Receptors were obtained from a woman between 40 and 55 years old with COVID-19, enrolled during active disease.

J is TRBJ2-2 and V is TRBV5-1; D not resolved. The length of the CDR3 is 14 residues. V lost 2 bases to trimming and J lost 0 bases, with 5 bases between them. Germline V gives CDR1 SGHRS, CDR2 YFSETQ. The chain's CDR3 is CASSFTANTGELFF. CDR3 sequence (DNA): TGCGCCAGCAGCTTCACAGCGAACACCGGGGAGCTGTTTTTT.

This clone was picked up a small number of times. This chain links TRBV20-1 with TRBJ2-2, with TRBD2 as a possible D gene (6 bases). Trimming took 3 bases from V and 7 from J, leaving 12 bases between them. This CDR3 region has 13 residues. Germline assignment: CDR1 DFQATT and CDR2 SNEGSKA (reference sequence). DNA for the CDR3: TGCAGTGCTAGTTTGGCAGCGGGCGGGGAGCTGTTTTTT. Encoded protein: CSASLAAGGELFF.

CDR3 nucleotides: TGTGCCAGCAGTCCCGACAGTCCTTATAGCAATCAGCCCCAGCATTTT. The encoded protein is CASSPDSPYSNQPQHF. The chain recombines TRBV28 with TRBJ1-5; D is possibly TRBD1 (5 bases). The CDR3 has 16 residues. The germline V and J ends were trimmed by 5 bases and 0 bases, with 14 bases remaining between them. The V gene's germline CDR1 is MDHEN and CDR2 SYDVKM. The variable domain in full, completed from reference TRBV28 and TRBJ1-5, reads DVKVTQSSRYLVKRTGEKVFLECVQDMDHENMFWYRQDPGLGLRLIYFSYDVKMKEKGDIPEGYSVSREKKERFSLILESASTNQTSMYLCASSPDSPYSNQPQHFGDGTRLSIL.

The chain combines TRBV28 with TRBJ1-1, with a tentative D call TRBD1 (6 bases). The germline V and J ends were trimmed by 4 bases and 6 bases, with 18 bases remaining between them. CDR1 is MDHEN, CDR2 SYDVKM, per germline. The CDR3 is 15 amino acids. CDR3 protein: CASSSPPFRGPEAFF. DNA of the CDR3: TGTGCCAGCAGTTCGCCCCCGTTCAGGGGCCCTGAAGCTTTCTTT. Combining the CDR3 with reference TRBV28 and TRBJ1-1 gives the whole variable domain DVKVTQSSRYLVKRTGEKVFLECVQDMDHENMFWYRQDPGLGLRLIYFSYDVKMKEKGDIPEGYSVSREKKERFSLILESASTNQTSMYLCASSSPPFRGPEAFFGQGTRLTVV.

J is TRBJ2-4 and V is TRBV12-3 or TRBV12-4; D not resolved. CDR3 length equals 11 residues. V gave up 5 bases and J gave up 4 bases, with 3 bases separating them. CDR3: CASSEKNIQYF. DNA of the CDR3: TGTGCCAGCAGTGAGAAAAACATTCAGTACTTC.

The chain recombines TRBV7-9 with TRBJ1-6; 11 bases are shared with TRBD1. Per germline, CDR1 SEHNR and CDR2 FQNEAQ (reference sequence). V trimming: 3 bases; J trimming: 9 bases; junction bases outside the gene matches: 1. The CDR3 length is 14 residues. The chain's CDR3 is CASSFGQGASPLHF. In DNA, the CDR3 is TGTGCCAGCAGCTTCGGACAGGGGGCTTCACCCCTCCACTTT. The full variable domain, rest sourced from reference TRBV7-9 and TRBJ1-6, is DTGVSQNPRHKITKRGQNVTFRCDPISEHNRLYWYRQTLGQGPEFLTYFQNEAQLEKSRLLSDRFSAERPKGSFSTLEIQRTEQGDSAMYLCASSFGQGASPLHFGNGTRLTVT.

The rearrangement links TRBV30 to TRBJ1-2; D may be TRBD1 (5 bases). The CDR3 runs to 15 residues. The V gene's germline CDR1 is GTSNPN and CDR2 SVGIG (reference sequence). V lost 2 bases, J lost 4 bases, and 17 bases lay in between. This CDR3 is CAWSNPRVTSYGYTF. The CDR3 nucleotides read TGTGCCTGGAGTAATCCCAGGGTAACTTCCTATGGCTACACCTTC.

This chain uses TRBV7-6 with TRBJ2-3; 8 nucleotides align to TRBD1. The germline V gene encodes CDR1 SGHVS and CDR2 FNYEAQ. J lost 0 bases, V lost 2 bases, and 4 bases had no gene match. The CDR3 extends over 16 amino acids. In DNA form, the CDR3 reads TGTGCCAGCAGCTTACGACAGGGGAGTAGCACAGATACGCAGTATTTT. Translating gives CASSLRQGSSTDTQYF.

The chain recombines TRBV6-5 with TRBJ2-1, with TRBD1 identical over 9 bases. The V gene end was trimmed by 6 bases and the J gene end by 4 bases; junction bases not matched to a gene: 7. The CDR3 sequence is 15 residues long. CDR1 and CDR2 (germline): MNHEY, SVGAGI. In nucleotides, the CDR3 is TGTGCCAGCAGGGCGGGACAGGGAACATACAATGAGCAGTTCTTC. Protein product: CASRAGQGTYNEQFF.

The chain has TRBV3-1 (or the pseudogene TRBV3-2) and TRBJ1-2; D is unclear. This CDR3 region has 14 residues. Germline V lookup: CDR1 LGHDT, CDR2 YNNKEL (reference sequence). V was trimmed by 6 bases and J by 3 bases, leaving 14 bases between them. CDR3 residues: CASSHEGTYYGYTF. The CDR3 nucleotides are TGTGCCAGCAGTCACGAGGGAACCTACTATGGCTACACCTTC.

Here the CDR3 DNA reads TGTGCCAGCAGTTCCTCGACAGGGGTGATCTATGGCTACACCTTC. Translating gives CASSSSTGVIYGYTF. The gene calls are TRBV27 and TRBJ1-2, with TRBD1 matching 8 bases. Germline V CDR1 and CDR2: MNHEY, SMNVEV (reference sequence). Unmatched junction bases numbered 8, after V lost 4 bases and J lost 4 bases. This CDR3 is 15 amino acids long.

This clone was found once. CDR3 in amino acids: CASSLCWRGESSGNTIYF. The DNA for the CDR3 is TGTGCCAGCAGCTTATGTTGGCGGGGGGAAAGCTCTGGAAACACCATATATTTT. The V call is TRBV7-3, the J call TRBJ1-3, with D possibly being TRBD1 (5 bases). This CDR3 region has 18 residues. Germline CDR1 reads SGHTA; CDR2 reads FQGTGA. Trimming pared 2 bases from V and 0 bases from J, leaving 17 bases between.

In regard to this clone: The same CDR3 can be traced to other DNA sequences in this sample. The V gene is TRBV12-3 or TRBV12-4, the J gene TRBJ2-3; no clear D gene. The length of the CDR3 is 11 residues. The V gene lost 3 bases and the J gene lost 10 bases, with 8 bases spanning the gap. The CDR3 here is CASSLTRAQYF. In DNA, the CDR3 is TGTGCCAGCAGTTTGACCCGGGCGCAGTATTTT.

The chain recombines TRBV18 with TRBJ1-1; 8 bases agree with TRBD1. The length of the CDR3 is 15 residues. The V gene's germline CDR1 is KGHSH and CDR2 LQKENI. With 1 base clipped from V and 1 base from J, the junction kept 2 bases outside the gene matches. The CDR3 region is CASSPQGQANTEAFF. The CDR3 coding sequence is TGTGCCAGCTCACCACAGGGACAGGCGAACACTGAAGCTTTCTTT.

The DNA of the CDR3 is TGTGCCAGCAGTTTAAGCGGGATGGTGCCGAACACTGAAGCTTTCTTT. This encodes CASSLSGMVPNTEAFF. The chain couples TRBV27 to TRBJ1-1; D is undetermined. CDR3 length equals 16 residues. V was pared by 2 bases and J by 1 base, with 14 bases between. Per germline, CDR1 MNHEY and CDR2 SMNVEV (reference sequence).

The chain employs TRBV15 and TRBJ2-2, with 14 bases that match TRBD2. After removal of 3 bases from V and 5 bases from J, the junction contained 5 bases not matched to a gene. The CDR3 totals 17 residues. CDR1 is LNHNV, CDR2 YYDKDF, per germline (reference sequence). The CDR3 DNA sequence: TGTGCCACCAGCAGGGGACTAGCGGGAGTCGGGACCGGGGAGCTGTTTTTT. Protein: CATSRGLAGVGTGELFF.

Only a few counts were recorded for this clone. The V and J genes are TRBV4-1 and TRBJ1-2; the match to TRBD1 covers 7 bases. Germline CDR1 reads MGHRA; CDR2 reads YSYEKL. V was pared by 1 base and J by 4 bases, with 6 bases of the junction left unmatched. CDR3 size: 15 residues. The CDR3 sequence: CASSQAQYRGYGYTF. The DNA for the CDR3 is TGCGCCAGCAGCCAAGCACAATACAGGGGCTATGGCTACACCTTC.

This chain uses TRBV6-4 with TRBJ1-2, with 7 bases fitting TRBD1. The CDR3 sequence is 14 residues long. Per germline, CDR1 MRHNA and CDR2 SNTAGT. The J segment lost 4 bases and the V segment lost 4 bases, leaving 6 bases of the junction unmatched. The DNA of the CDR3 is TGTGCCAGCAGTGTCGGGACAGTTGGCTATGGCTACACCTTC. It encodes CASSVGTVGYGYTF.

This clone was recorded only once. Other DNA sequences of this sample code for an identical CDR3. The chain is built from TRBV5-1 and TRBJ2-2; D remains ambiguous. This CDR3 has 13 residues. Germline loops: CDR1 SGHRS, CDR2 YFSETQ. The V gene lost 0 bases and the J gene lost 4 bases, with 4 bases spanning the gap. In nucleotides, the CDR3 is TGCGCCAGCAGCTTGGGTAGCACCGGGGAGCTGTTTTTT. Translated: CASSLGSTGELFF.

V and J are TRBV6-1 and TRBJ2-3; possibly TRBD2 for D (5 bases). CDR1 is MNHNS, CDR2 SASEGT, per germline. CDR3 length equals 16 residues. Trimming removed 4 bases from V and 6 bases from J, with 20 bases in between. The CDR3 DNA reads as TGTGCCAGCAGTGCTCTCTCCGGGAATAGGAGGGATACGCAGTATTTT. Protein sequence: CASSALSGNRRDTQYF.

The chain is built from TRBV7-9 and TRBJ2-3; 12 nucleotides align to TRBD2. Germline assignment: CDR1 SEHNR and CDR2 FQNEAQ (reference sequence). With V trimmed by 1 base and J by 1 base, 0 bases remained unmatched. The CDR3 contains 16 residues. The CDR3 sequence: CASSLGLAGGTDTQYF. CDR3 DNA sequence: TGTGCCAGCAGCTTAGGACTAGCGGGGGGCACAGATACGCAGTATTTT.

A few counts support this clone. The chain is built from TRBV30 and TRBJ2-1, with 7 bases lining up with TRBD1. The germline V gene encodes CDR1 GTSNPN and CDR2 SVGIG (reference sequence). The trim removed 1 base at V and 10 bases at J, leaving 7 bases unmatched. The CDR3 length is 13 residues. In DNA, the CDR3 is TGTGCCTGGAGTGATGACAGGGTAATAGAGCAGTTCTTC. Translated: CAWSDDRVIEQFF.

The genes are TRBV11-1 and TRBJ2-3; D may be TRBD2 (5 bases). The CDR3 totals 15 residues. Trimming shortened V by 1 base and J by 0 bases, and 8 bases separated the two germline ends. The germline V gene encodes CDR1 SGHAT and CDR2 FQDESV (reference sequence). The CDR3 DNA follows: TGTGCCAGCAGCTTAGAAGGAGGCAGCACAGATACGCAGTATTTT. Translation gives CASSLEGGSTDTQYF.

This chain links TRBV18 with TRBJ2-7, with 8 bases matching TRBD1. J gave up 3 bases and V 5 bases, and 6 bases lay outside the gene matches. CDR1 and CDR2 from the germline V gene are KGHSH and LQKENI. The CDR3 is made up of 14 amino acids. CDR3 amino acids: CASSEQTGDYEQYV. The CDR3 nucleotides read TGTGCCAGCTCAGAGCAGACAGGGGACTACGAGCAGTACGTC.

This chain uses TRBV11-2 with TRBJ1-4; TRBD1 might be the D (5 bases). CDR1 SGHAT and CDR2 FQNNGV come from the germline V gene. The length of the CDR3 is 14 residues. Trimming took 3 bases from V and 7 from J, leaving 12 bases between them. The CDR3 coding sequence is TGTGCCAGCAGCTTGCGGGGACGGTCTGAAAAACTGTTTTTT. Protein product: CASSLRGRSEKLFF.

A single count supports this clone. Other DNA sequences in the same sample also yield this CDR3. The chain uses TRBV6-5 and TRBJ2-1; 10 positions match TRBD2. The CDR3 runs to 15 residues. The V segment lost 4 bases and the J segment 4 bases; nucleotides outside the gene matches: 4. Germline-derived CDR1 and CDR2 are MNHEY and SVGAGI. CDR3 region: CASSSGTSAYNEQFF. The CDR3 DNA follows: TGTGCCAGCAGTTCCGGGACTAGCGCTTACAATGAGCAGTTCTTC.

CDR3 residues: CASSTRVTGQETQYF. The CDR3 DNA follows: TGTGCCAGCAGTACCCGGGTCACGGGCCAAGAGACCCAGTACTTC. The rearrangement joins TRBV6-5 to TRBJ2-5; D is uncertain. Looked up from germline, CDR1 is MNHEY and CDR2 is SVGAGI. CDR3 length: 15 residues. The V gene lost 5 bases and the J gene lost 1 base, with 14 bases spanning the gap.

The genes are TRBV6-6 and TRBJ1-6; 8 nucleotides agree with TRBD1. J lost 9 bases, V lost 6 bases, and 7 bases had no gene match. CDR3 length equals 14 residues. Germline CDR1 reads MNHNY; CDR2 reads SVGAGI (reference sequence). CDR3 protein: CASSPGQVGSPLHF. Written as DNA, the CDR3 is TGTGCCAGCAGCCCGGGACAGGTTGGTTCACCCCTCCACTTT.

The CDR3 nucleotides read TGTGCCAGCAGGTCAGGGATCTCTGGAAACACCATATATTTT. Amino acids: CASRSGISGNTIYF. V is TRBV6-5 and J is TRBJ1-3; tentatively, D is TRBD1 (5 bases). With 6 bases removed from V and 0 bases from J, the gap between germline ends came to 9 bases. Per the germline V gene, CDR1 is MNHEY and CDR2 is SVGAGI. CDR3 size: 14 residues.